This T cell receptor (beta chain) was captured by sequencing in a study of blood T cell repertoires in COVID-19. Study context: From the United States, Italy and Spain came samples of acute and convalescent COVID-19. Sources were T cells, B-cell-depleted T cells, or PBMCs; the material itself was cDNA or gDNA.

Libraries were prepared by immunoSEQ multiplex PCR; TCRdb keeps only in-frame clonotypes and omits some of them. In the table there are 30,000 to 35,000 clones, 93% of which are singletons. This CDR3 has 13 amino acids. Trimming removed 8 bases from V and 1 base from J, with 11 bases in between. Germline V lookup: CDR1 MNHEY, CDR2 SVGAGI. This chain joins TRBV6-5 and TRBJ2-5; D is possibly TRBD1 (5 bases). Sequenced: peripheral blood. This clonotype was sampled from a human donor in a cohort sampled during active COVID-19. The CDR3 DNA reads TGTGCCAGCGTCGACAGTTTCCAAGAGACCCAGTACTTC. Translating gives CASVDSFQETQYF.